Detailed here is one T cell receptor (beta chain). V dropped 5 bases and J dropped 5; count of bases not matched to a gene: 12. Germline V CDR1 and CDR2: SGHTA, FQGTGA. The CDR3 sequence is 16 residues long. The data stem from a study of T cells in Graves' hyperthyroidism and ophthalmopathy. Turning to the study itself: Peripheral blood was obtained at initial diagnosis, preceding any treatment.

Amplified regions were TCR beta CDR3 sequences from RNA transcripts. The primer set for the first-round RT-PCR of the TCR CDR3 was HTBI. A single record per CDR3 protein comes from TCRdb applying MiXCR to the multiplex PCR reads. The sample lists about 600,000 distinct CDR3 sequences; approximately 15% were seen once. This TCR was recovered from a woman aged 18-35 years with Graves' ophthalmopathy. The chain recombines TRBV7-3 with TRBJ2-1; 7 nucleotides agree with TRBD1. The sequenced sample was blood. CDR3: CASSESPTGFNNEQFF. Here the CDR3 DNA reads TGTGCCAGCAGCGAGAGCCCGACAGGGTTTAACAATGAGCAGTTCTTC.